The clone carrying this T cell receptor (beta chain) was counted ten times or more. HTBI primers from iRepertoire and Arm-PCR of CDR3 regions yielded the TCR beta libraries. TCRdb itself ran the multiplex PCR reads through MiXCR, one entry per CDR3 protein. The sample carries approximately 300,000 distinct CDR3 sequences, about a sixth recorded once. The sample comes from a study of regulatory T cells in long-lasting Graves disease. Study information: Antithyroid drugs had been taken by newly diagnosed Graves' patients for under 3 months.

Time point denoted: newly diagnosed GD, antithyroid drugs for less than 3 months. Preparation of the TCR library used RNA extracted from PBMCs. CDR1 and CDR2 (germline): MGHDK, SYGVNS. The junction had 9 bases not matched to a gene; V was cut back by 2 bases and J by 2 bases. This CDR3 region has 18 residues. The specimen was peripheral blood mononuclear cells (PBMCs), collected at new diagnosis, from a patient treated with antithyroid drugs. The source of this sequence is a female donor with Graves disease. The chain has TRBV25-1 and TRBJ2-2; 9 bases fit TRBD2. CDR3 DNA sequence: TGTGCCAGCAGTGAAATGGGATCGACTAGCGGTAACACCGGGGAGCTGTTTTTT. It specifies CASSEMGSTSGNTGELFF.